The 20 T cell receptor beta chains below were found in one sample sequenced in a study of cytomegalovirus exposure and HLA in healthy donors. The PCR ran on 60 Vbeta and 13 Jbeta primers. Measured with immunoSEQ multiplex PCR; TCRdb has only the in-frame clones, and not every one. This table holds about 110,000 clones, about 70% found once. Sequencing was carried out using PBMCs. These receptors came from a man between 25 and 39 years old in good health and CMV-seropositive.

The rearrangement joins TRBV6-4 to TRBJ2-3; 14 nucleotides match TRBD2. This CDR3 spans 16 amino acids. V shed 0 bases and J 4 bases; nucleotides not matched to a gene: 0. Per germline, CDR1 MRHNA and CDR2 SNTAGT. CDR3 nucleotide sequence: TGTGCCAGCAGTGACTCGACTAGCGGGGGGGCAGATACGCAGTATTTT. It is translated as CASSDSTSGGADTQYF.

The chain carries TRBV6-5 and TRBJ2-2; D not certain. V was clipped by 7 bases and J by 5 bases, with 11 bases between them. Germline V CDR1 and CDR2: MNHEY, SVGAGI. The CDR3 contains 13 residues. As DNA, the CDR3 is TGTGCCAGCACCCCAGTGGTGACCGGGGAGCTGTTTTTT. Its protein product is CASTPVVTGELFF.

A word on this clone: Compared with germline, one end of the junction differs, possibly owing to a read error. CDR3 loop: CSSSLVTGGIYGYTF. CDR3 nucleotides: TGTTCCAGCAGCTTAGTAACAGGGGGCATCTATGGCTACACCTTC. The genes are TRBV7-9 and TRBJ1-2; 9 nucleotides align to TRBD1. This CDR3 has 15 residues. In germline, CDR1 is SEHNR, CDR2 FQNEAQ (reference sequence).

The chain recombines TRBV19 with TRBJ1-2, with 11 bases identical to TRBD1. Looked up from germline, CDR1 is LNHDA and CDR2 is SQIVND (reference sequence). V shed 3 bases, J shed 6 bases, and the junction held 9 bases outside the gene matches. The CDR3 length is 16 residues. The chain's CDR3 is CASSIPLGQGANGYTF. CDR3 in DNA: TGTGCCAGTAGTATTCCCCTCGGACAGGGGGCGAATGGCTACACCTTC.

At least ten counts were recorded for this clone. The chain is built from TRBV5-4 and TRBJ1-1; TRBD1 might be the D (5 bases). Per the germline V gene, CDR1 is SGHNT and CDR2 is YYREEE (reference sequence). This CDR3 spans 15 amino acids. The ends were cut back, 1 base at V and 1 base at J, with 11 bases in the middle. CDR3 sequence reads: CASSLRWGENTEAFF. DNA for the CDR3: TGTGCCAGCAGCTTGCGTTGGGGGGAGAACACTGAAGCTTTCTTT.

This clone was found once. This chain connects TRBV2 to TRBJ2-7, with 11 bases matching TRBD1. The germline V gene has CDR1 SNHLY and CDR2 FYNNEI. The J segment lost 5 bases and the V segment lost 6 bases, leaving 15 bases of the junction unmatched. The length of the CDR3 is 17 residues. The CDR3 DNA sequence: TGTGCCAGCAGGCCCGGACAGGGGGCGAGCCTGAGGGACGAGCAGTACTTC. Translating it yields CASRPGQGASLRDEQYF.

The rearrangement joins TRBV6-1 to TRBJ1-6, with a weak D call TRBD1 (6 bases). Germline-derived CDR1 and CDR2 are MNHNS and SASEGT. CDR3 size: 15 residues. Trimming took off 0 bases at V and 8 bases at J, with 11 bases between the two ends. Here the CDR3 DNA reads TGTGCCAGCAGTGAAGCATTCAGGGGATATTCACCCCTCCACTTT. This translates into CASSEAFRGYSPLHF.

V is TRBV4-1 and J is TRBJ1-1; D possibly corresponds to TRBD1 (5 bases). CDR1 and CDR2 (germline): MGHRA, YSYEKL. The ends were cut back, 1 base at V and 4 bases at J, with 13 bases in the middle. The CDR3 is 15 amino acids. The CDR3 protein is CASSQVSGGSTEAFF. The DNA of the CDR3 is TGCGCCAGCAGCCAAGTATCCGGGGGGTCCACTGAAGCTTTCTTT.

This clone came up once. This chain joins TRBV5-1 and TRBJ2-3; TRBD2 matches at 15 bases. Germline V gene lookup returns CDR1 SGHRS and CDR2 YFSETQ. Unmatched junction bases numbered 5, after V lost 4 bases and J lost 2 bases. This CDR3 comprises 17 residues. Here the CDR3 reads CASSIGTSGGYTDTQYF. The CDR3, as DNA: TGCGCCAGCAGCATCGGGACTAGCGGGGGGTACACAGATACGCAGTATTTT.

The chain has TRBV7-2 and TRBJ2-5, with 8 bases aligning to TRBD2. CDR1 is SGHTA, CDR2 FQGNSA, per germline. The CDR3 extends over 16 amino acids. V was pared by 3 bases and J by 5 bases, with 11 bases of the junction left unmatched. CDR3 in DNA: TGTGCCAGCAGCTTGCAACTAGCGGCCGAGGAGGAGACCCAGTACTTC. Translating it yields CASSLQLAAEEETQYF.

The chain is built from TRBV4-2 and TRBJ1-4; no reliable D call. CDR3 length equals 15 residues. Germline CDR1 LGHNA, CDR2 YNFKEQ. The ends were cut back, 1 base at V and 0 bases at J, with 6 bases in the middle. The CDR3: CASSQVRATNEKLFF. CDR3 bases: TGTGCCAGCAGCCAAGTGAGAGCAACTAATGAAAAACTGTTTTTT.

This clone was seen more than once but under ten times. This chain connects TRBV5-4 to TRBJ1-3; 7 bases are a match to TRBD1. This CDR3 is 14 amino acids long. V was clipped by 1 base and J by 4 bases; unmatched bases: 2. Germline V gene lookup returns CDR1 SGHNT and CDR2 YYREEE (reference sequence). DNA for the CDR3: TGTGCCAGCAGCTTGAGGGACAGCGGAAACACCATATATTTT. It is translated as CASSLRDSGNTIYF.

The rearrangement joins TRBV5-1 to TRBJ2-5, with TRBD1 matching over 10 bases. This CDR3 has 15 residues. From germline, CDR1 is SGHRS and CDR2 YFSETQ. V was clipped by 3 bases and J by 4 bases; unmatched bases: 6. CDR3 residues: CASSSGRTGGETQYF. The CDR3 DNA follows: TGCGCCAGCAGCTCTGGAAGGACAGGGGGAGAGACCCAGTACTTC.

This chain's CDR3 is CASGLGGQLTNYGYTF. The CDR3 DNA reads as TGTGCTAGTGGTTTAGGGGGACAGCTTACTAACTATGGCTACACCTTC. The gene calls are TRBV12-5 and TRBJ1-2; 7 positions match TRBD1. V was pared by 3 bases and J by 0 bases, with 7 bases of the junction left unmatched. The length of the CDR3 is 16 residues. The germline gives CDR1 LGHNT, CDR2 FRNRAP.

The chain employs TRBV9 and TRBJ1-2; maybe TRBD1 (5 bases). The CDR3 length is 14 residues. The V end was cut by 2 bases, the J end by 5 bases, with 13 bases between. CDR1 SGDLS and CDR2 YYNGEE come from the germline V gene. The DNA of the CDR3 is TGTGCCAGCAGCGTCGACAGCGTACCTTATGGCTACACCTTC. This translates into CASSVDSVPYGYTF.

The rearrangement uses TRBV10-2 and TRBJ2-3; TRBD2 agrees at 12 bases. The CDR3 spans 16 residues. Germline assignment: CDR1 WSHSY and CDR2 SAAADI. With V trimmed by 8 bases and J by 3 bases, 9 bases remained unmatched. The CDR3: CASQHLAGGPTDTQYF. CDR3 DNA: TGCGCCAGCCAACATCTAGCGGGGGGGCCAACAGATACGCAGTATTTT.

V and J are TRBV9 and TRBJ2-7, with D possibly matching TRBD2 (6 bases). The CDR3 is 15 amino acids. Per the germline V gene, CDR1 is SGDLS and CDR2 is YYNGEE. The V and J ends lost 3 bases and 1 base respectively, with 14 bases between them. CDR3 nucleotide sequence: TGTGCCAGCAGCGCAGGGACTCAGTCTTCCTACGAGCAGTACTTC. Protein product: CASSAGTQSSYEQYF.

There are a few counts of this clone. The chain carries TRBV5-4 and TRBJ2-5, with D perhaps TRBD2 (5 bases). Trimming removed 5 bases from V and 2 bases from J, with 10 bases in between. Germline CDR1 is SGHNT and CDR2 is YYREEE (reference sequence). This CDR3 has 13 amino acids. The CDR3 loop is CASRYRTQETQYF. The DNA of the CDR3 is TGTGCCAGCAGATACCGGACTCAAGAGACCCAGTACTTC.

The CDR3, as DNA: TGTGCCTGGAGTGTGGTGAGGGACAATCAGCCCCAGCATTTT. It translates to CAWSVVRDNQPQHF. The V and J genes are TRBV30 and TRBJ1-5; unclear D gene. CDR1 GTSNPN and CDR2 SVGIG come from the germline V gene (reference sequence). The CDR3 spans 14 residues. V was pared by 0 bases and J by 3 bases, with 9 bases between.

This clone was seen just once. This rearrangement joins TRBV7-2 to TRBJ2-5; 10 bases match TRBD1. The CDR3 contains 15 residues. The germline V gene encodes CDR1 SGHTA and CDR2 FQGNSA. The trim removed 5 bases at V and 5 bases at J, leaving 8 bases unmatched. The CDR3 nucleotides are TGTGCCAGCAGCCTGAGGACAGGGGGGCGTGAGACCCAGTACTTC. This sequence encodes CASSLRTGGRETQYF. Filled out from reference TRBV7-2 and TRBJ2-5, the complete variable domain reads GAGVSQSPSNKVTEKGKDVELRCDPISGHTALYWYRQSLGQGLEFLIYFQGNSAPDKSGLPSDRFSAERTGGSVSTLTIQRTQQEDSAVYLCASSLRTGGRETQYFGPGTRLLVL.